Each of the 10 T cell receptor beta chains below was sequenced from the same sample in a study of CXCR3-negative and CXCR3-positive naive CD8 T cells. The TRB cDNA libraries were prepared by 5' RACE with UMI labels. Reanalyzing the 5' RACE reads, TCRdb keeps one entry per CDR3 protein, without DNA. Listed are over 80,000 distinct CDR3 sequences; about 1.4% falls within the top ten. The sample taken for sequencing was naive CXCR3- CD8+ T cells from blood. Sample subset: CD45RO-CCR7+CD27+CD95- naive CD8+ T cells lacking CXCR3 (TNR3-). These receptors all come from a human donor in good health. Some clones in this sample may be carry-over from other donors' samples.

The chain is built from TRBV11-1 and TRBJ2-4; TCRdb's D call of TRBD2 is untestable without DNA. Germline V CDR1 and CDR2: SGHAT, FQDESV (reference sequence). There are 15 residues in the CDR3. CDR3 amino acids: CASTPAGVAKNIQYF. The full variable domain, rest sourced from reference TRBV11-1 and TRBJ2-4, is EAEVAQSPRYKITEKSQAVAFWCDPISGHATLYWYRQILGQGPELLVQFQDESVVDDSQLPKDRFSAERLKGVDSTLKIQPAELGDSAMYLCASTPAGVAKNIQYFGAGTRLSVL.

V is TRBV6-4 and J is TRBJ1-2; TCRdb outputs TRBD1, but without DNA this stays unchecked. Germline V gene sequence: CDR1 MRHNA, CDR2 SNTAGT. CDR3 length equals 14 residues. CDR3 amino acids: CASSDSVSSGGYTF.

The V and J genes are TRBV20-1 and TRBJ2-3. The CDR3 extends over 16 amino acids. Germline CDR1 is DFQATT and CDR2 is SNEGSKA (reference sequence). This CDR3 reads CSARHAAVGGTDTQYF.

This sequence joins TRBV5-6 and TRBJ2-7. Germline-derived CDR1 and CDR2 are SGHDT and YYEEEE. This CDR3 spans 12 amino acids. The CDR3 sequence: CASSWGRVEQYF.

The V and J genes are TRBV14 and TRBJ1-1; no DNA is available, so the TRBD1 call from TCRdb remains unchecked. The CDR3 runs 16 residues. From germline, CDR1 is SGHDN and CDR2 FVKESK. CDR3 sequence: CASSSRQTYMNTEAFF.

J is TRBJ2-5 and V is TRBV2; TCRdb reports TRBD1, a call that lacks DNA to check it against. Germline loops: CDR1 SNHLY, CDR2 FYNNEI. The CDR3 sequence is 16 residues long. CDR3 residues: CASSESRGPAQETQYF.

The chain's CDR3 is CASSPFGESLEKLFF. The rearrangement joins TRBV28 to TRBJ1-4. CDR1 and CDR2 (germline): MDHEN, SYDVKM. This CDR3 spans 15 amino acids.

V gene TRBV5-6 combines with J gene TRBJ2-7; the TRBD1 assignment by TCRdb is unverifiable without DNA. CDR1 is SGHDT and CDR2 is YYEEEE in the germline V gene. This CDR3 is built from 13 residues. The CDR3 loop is CASSITGGYEQYF.

This chain uses TRBV7-7 with TRBJ2-7; TCRdb's D call, TRBD1, is unchecked because there is no DNA. The CDR3 length is 15 residues. Germline loops: CDR1 SSHAT, CDR2 FNYEAQ (reference sequence). CDR3 in amino acids: CASSPRTAAPNEQYF.

This chain links TRBV4-1 with TRBJ1-5; there is no DNA to check the TCRdb D call of TRBD1. CDR1 and CDR2 (germline): MGHRA, YSYEKL. The CDR3 runs 18 residues. CDR3: CASSQGPGQPVIGQPQHF.